This T cell receptor (beta chain) is drawn from a study of cytomegalovirus exposure and HLA in healthy donors. Study results and caveats: Reportedly, HLA-A and HLA-B alleles of most subjects were accurately predicted from TCR beta. Researchers reported in a later analysis that a missense DCLRE1C variant was tied to TCR beta V- and J-gene trimming.

The CDR3 is made up of 17 amino acids. Per germline, CDR1 ENHRY and CDR2 SYGVKD. With 2 bases clipped from V and 5 bases from J, the junction kept 8 bases outside the gene matches. Of note for this clone: The antigen is unknown.

The PCR used 60 Vbeta and 13 Jbeta primers. Here immunoSEQ multiplex PCR was the method, and the copy in TCRdb shows in-frame clones only, minus some. Altogether some 130,000 clones are present, roughly 80% being singletons, with the ten largest covering about 1%. The chain uses TRBV10-3 and TRBJ2-3; 12 bases fit TRBD2. The TCR originated in a boy between 10 and 17 years old in good health and CMV-seronegative. The specimen sequenced was PBMCs. For the CDR3, the DNA is TGTGCCATCAGTGAGAGGTCTCTAGCGGGAGGGGAAGATACGCAGTATTTT. This gives the protein CAISERSLAGGEDTQYF.